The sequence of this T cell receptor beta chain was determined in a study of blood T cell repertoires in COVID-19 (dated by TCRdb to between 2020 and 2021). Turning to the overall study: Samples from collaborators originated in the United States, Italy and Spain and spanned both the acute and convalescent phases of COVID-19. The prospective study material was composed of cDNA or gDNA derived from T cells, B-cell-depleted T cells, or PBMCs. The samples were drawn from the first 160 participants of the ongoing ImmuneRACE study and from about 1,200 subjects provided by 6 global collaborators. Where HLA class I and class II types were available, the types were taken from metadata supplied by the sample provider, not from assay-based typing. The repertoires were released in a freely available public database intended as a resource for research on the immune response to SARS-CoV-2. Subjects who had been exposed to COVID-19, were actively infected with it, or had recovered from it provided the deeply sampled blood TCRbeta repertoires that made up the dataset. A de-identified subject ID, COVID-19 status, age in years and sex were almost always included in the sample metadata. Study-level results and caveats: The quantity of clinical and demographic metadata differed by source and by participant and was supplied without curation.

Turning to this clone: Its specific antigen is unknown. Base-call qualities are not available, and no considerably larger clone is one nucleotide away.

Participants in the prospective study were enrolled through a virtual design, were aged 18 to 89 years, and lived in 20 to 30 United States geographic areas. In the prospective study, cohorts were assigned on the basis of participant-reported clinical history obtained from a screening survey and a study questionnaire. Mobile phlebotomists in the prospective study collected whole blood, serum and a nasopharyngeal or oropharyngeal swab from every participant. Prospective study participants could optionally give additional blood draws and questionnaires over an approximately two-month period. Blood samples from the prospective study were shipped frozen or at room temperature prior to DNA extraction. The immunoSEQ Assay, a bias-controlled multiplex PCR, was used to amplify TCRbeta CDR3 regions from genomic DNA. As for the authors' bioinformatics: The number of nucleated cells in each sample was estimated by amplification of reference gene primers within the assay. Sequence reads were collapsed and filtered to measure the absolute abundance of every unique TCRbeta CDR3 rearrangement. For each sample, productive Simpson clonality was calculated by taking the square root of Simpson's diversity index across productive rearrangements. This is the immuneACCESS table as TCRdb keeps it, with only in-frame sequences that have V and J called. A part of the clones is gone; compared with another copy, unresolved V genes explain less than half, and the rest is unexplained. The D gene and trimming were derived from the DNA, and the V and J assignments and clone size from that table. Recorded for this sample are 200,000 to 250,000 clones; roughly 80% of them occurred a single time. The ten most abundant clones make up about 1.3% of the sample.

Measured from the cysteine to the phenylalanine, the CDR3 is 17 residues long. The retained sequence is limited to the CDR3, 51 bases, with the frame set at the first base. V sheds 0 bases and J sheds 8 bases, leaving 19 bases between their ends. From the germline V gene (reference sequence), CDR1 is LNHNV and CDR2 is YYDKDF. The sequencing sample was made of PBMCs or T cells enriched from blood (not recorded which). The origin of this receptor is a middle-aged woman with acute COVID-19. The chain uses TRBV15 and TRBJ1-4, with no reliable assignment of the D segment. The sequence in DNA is TGTGCCACCAGCAGAGACGTTCCCAGGAACGTTGGGGAAAAACTGTTTTTT. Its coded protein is CATSRDVPRNVGEKLFF.